This T cell receptor beta chain was obtained from a study of blood T cell repertoires in COVID-19 (dated by TCRdb to the early 2020s). Background on the whole study: Samples from collaborators originated in the United States, Italy and Spain and spanned both the acute and convalescent phases of COVID-19. The prospective study material was composed of cDNA or gDNA derived from T cells, B-cell-depleted T cells, or PBMCs. Deeply sampled blood TCRbeta repertoires from subjects exposed to, actively infected with, or recovered from COVID-19 were included in the dataset. The repertoires were released in a freely available public database intended as a resource for research on the immune response to SARS-CoV-2. The samples were drawn from two sources: the first 160 participants of the ongoing ImmuneRACE study, and fewer than 1,500 subjects contributed by 6 global collaborators. The sample metadata nearly always contained a de-identified subject ID, COVID-19 status, age in years and sex. Where available, HLA class I and class II types were obtained from metadata supplied by the sample provider rather than from assay-based typing. General study outcomes and caveats: Clinical and demographic metadata were provided uncurated, with the amount varying by source and participant.

In the germline V gene, CDR1 corresponds to MNHNS and CDR2 to SASEGT. The CDR3 has 17 amino acids, counting the end cysteine and phenylalanine. The read is trimmed to its CDR3 DNA, 51 bases read in frame from base 1. The V end loses 2 bases and the J end loses 0 bases, and a stretch of 11 bases separates them. In its sample, this clone was seen a few times. Its antigen target is currently unknown. The input lacks base qualities; no much larger clone sits a single base away. Whole blood was collected in K2EDTA tubes by collaborating institutions according to the institutions' own protocols. For TCRbeta analysis, collaborator samples were shipped as frozen whole blood, as isolated PBMCs, or as DNA extracted from either sample type. TCRbeta CDR3 regions were amplified from genomic DNA by means of the immunoSEQ Assay, a bias-controlled multiplex PCR. Under the source paper's analysis protocol: Nucleated cell counts per sample were estimated from amplification of reference gene primers within the assay. To quantify the absolute abundance of each unique TCRbeta CDR3 rearrangement, sequence reads were collapsed and filtered. For each sample, productive Simpson clonality was calculated by taking the square root of Simpson's diversity index across productive rearrangements. The table was pulled from immuneACCESS by TCRdb, which kept in-frame rearrangements only. Such tables lose some clones; where checked, under half of the loss comes from unresolved V genes, and the rest has no known cause. That table gives V, J and clone size, and the DNA gave D and trimming. This sample lists a few hundred thousand clones; 75% to 90% were detected once. 3.5% to 4% of the sample is in the top ten clones.

Material: peripheral blood. The chain is assembled from TRBV6-1 and TRBJ1-6; no D gene call is confident. The TCR sequence derives from a young woman with acute or convalescent COVID-19. The CDR3 loop reads CASSESRRSSYNSPLHF. The DNA sequence reads TGTGCCAGCAGTGAAAGTCGGCGGAGCTCCTATAATTCACCCCTCCACTTT.